One and the same sample provided the 11 T cell receptor beta chains below, sequenced in a study of T cell changes during pregnancy in multiple sclerosis. TCRdb's table, derived via immunoSEQ multiplex PCR, lists solely in-frame clones and lacks some. Among over 70,000 clones, 90% to 95% were seen once, and the ten largest hold 1.5% to 2%. Sequences were derived from peripheral blood, sampled in the first trimester of pregnancy. These receptors were obtained from a female donor in good health, enrolled as a control in a pregnancy study.

CDR3 loop: CASSSTSNEQFF. CDR3 nucleotide sequence: TGTGCCAGCAGTTCGACAAGCAATGAGCAGTTCTTC. This rearrangement joins TRBV6-5 to TRBJ2-1, with D unclear. The CDR3 has 12 amino acids. Germline loops: CDR1 MNHEY, CDR2 SVGAGI. Trimming stripped 4 bases from V and 6 bases from J, with 7 bases between.

V usage is TRBV5-1 and J usage is TRBJ2-1, with 10 bases lining up with TRBD2. The CDR3 has 17 residues. CDR1 and CDR2 (germline): SGHRS, YFSETQ. The J segment lost 1 base and the V segment lost 0 bases, leaving 4 bases of the junction unmatched. This CDR3 is CASSLAASGRSYNEQFF. The CDR3 DNA reads TGCGCCAGCAGCTTGGCCGCTAGCGGGAGATCCTACAATGAGCAGTTCTTC.

This clone was recorded once. The chain is built from TRBV19 and TRBJ1-4; D perhaps matches TRBD1 (6 bases). The V end was cut by 8 bases, the J end by 4 bases, with 14 bases between. The CDR3 contains 14 residues. Germline CDR1 is LNHDA and CDR2 is SQIVND (reference sequence). The CDR3 spells CASSGQRSNEKLFF. The CDR3 region has the DNA TGTGCCAGTTCCGGACAGCGCAGTAATGAAAAACTGTTTTTT.

The chain joins TRBV28 to TRBJ2-1, with 7 nucleotides matching TRBD2. This CDR3 is 14 amino acids long. Per germline, CDR1 MDHEN and CDR2 SYDVKM. Germline trimming cut 8 bases from V and 7 bases from J; bases unmatched to any gene: 11. DNA for the CDR3: TGTGCCAGCGGACCGGCGGGAGAAGGAAATGAGCAGTTCTTC. Its translation is CASGPAGEGNEQFF.

The CDR3 loop reads CASSLGRDLREQYF. Written as DNA, the CDR3 is TGTGCCAGCAGCCTAGGGCGGGATCTACGGGAGCAGTACTTC. The V and J genes are TRBV7-9 and TRBJ2-7; the D gene is possibly TRBD2 (6 bases). Looked up from germline, CDR1 is SEHNR and CDR2 is FQNEAQ (reference sequence). The CDR3 length is 14 residues. Trimming shortened V by 5 bases and J by 7 bases, and 18 bases separated the two germline ends.

The table lists this clone with a count of one. CDR3 nucleotides: TGTGCCAGCAGCTTGGCCGGGACTAGCGGGATTCCCCCCTACGAGCAGTACTTC. This translates into CASSLAGTSGIPPYEQYF. The V call is TRBV5-6, the J call TRBJ2-7; 13 bases agree with TRBD2. The germline gives CDR1 SGHDT, CDR2 YYEEEE. CDR3 size: 18 residues. Trimming removed 0 bases from V and 2 bases from J; junction bases left unmatched: 8.

V and J are TRBV6-1 and TRBJ2-3; TRBD2 aligns across 14 bases. Germline values: CDR1 MNHNS, CDR2 SASEGT. The CDR3 spans 20 residues. Trimming cost V 1 base and J 0 bases; bases outside gene matches: 9. The CDR3 coding sequence is TGTGCCAGCAGTGAAGAAAGACTAGCGGGAGGGTTTATAAGCACAGATACGCAGTATTTT. Its translation is CASSEERLAGGFISTDTQYF.

The CDR3 protein is CASSVQGDGYTF. CDR3 DNA sequence: TGCGCCAGCAGCGTACAGGGGGATGGCTACACCTTC. The gene calls are TRBV5-1 and TRBJ1-2; TRBD1 matches at 8 bases. V shed 4 bases and J 6 bases; nucleotides not matched to a gene: 2. The germline V gene has CDR1 SGHRS and CDR2 YFSETQ. The CDR3 consists of 12 residues.

The V and J genes are TRBV29-1 and TRBJ2-7; 9 bases fit TRBD1. Germline V lookup: CDR1 SQVTM, CDR2 ANQGSEA. V shed 7 bases, J shed 5 bases, and the junction held 6 bases outside the gene matches. The length of the CDR3 is 12 residues. The DNA for the CDR3 is TGCAGCGGAGGACAGGGGATAAACGAGCAGTACTTC. It specifies CSGGQGINEQYF.

This chain links TRBV5-1 with TRBJ1-5; TRBD1 might be the D (6 bases). The CDR3 has 15 amino acids. V gave up 0 bases and J gave up 4 bases, with 11 bases separating them. Germline loops: CDR1 SGHRS, CDR2 YFSETQ. The DNA for the CDR3 is TGCGCCAGCAGCTTGGGGACAGAAAGGAATCAGCCCCAGCATTTT. As protein: CASSLGTERNQPQHF.

This clone was picked up one time. This chain connects TRBV5-1 to TRBJ2-1; a possible D gene is TRBD2 (6 bases). Germline CDR1 SGHRS, CDR2 YFSETQ. The CDR3 is 14 amino acids. V dropped 5 bases and J dropped 2 bases, with 11 bases sitting between them. CDR3 sequence: CASRAAGTYNEQFF. In DNA form, the CDR3 reads TGCGCCAGCAGGGCGGCGGGGACCTACAATGAGCAGTTCTTC.